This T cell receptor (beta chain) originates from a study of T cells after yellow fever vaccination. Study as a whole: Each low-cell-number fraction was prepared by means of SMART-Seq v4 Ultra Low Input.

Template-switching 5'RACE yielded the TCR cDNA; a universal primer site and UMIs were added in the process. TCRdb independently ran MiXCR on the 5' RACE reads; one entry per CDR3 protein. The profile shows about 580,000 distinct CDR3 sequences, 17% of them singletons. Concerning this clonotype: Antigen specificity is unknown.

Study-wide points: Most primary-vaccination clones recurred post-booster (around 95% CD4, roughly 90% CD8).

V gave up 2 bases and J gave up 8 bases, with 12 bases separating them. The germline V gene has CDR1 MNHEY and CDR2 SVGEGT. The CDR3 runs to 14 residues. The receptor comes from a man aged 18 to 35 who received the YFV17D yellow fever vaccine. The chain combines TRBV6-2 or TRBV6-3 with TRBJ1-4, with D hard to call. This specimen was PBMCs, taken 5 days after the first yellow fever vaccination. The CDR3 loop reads CASSYRVPSEKLFF. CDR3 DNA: TGTGCCAGCAGTTACCGGGTCCCGAGCGAAAAACTGTTTTTT.